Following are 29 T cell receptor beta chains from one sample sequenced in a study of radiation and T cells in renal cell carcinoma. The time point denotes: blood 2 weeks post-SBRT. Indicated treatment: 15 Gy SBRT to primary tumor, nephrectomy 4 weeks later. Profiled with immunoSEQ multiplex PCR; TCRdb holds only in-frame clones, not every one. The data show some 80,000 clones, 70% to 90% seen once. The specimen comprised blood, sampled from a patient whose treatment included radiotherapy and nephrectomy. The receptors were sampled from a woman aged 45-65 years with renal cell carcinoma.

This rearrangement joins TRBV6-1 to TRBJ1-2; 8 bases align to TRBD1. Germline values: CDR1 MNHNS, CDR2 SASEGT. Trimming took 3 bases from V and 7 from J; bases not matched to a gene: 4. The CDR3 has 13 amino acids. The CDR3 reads CASSETGDLGYTF. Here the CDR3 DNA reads TGTGCCAGCAGTGAGACAGGGGATCTTGGCTACACCTTC.

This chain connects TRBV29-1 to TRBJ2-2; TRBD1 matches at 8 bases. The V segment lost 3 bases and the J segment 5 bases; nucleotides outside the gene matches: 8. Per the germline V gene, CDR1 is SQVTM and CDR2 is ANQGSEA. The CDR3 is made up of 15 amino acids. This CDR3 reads CSVDVRGLQTGELFF. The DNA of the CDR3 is TGCAGCGTTGATGTCAGGGGGCTACAAACCGGGGAGCTGTTTTTT.

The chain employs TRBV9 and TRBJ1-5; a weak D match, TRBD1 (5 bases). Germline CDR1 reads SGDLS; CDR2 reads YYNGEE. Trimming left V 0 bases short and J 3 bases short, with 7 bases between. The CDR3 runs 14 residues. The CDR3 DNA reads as TGTGCCAGCAGCGTAGACGGGGCCAATCAGCCCCAGCATTTT. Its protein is CASSVDGANQPQHF.

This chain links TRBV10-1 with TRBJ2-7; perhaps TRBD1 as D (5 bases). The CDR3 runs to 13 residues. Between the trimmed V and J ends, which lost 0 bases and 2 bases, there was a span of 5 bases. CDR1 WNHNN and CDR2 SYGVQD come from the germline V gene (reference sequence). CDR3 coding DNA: TGCGCCAGCAGTGAGTCAGGGGCCTACGAGCAGTACTTC. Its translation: CASSESGAYEQYF.

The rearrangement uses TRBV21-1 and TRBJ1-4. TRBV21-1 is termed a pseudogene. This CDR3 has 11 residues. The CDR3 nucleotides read TGTGCCAGCACGGGGATGGAAAAACTGTTTTTT. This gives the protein CASTGMEKLFF.

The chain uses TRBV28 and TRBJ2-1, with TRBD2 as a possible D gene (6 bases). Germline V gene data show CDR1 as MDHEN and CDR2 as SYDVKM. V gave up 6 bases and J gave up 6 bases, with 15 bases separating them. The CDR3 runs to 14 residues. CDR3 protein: CASRTGTPSNEQFF. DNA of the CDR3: TGTGCCAGCAGGACCGGGACTCCCAGCAATGAGCAGTTCTTC.

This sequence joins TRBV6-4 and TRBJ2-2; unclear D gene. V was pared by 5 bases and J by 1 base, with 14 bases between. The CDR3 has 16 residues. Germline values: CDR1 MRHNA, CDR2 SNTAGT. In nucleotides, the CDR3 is TGTGCCAGCAGTCGAAAACCTAATTTGAACACCGGGGAGCTGTTTTTT. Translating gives CASSRKPNLNTGELFF.

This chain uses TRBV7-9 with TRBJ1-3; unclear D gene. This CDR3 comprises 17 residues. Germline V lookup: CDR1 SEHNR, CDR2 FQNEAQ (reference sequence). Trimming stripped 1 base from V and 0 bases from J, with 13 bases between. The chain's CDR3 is CASSLGIGSDSGNTIYF. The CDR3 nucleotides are TGTGCCAGCAGCTTAGGTATTGGATCCGACTCTGGAAACACCATATATTTT.

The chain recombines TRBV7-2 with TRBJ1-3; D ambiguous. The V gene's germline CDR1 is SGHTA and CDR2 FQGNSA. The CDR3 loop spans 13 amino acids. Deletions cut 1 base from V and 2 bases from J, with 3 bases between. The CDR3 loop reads CASSLEPGNTIYF. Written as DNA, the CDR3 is TGTGCCAGCAGCTTAGAACCTGGAAACACCATATATTTT.

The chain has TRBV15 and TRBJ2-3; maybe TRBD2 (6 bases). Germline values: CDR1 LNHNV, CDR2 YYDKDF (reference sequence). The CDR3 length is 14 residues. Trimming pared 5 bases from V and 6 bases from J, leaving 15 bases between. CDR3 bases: TGTGCCACCAGCTCTCTCGCTAGCGTGGATACGCAGTATTTT. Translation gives CATSSLASVDTQYF.

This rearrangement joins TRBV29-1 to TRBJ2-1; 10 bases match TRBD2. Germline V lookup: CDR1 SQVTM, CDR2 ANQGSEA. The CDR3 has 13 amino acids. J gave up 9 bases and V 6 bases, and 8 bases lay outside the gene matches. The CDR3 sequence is CSVLLAGAGEQFF. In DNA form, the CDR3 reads TGCAGCGTGCTTCTAGCGGGAGCGGGTGAGCAGTTCTTC.

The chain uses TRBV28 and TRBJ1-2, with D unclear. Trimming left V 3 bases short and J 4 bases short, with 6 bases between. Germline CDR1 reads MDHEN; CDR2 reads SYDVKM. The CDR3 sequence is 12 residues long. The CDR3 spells CASSLNAYGYTF. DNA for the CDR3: TGTGCCAGCAGTTTGAATGCCTATGGCTACACCTTC.

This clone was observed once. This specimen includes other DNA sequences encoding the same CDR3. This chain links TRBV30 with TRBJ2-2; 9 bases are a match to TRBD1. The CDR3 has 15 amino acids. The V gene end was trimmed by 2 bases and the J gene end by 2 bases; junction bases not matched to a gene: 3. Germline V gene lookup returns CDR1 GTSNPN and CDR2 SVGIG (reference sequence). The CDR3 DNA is TGTGCCTGGAGTCTACAGGGGGCAAACACCGGGGAGCTGTTTTTT. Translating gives CAWSLQGANTGELFF.

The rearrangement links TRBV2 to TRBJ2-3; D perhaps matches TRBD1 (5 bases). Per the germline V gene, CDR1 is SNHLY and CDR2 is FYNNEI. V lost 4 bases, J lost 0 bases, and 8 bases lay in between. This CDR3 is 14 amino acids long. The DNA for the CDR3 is TGTGCCAGCAGTGTGGACAAAAGCACAGATACGCAGTATTTT. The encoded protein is CASSVDKSTDTQYF.

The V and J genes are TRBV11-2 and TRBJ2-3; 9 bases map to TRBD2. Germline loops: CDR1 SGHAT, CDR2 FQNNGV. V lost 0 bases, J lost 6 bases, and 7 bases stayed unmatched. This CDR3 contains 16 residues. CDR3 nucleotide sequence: TGTGCCAGCAGCTTAGATATTAGCGGGAGAAAGGATACGCAGTATTTT. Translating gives CASSLDISGRKDTQYF.

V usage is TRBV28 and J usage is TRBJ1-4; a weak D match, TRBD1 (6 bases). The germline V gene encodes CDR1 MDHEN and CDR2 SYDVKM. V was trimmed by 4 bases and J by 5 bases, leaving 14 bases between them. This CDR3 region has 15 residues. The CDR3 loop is CASSSRWGRNEKLFF. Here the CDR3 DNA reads TGTGCCAGCAGTTCGCGTTGGGGGCGCAATGAAAAACTGTTTTTT.

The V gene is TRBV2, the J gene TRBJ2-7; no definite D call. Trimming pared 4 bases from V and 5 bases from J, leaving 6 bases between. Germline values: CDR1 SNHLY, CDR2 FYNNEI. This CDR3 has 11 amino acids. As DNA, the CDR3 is TGTGCCAGCAGTGTCTTGAACGAGCAGTACTTC. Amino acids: CASSVLNEQYF. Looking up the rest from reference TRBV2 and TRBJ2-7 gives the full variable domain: EPEVTQTPSHQVTQMGQEVILRCVPISNHLYFYWYRQILGQKVEFLVSFYNNEISEKSEIFDDQFSVERPDGSNFTLKIRSTKLEDSAMYFCASSVLNEQYFGPGTRLTVT.

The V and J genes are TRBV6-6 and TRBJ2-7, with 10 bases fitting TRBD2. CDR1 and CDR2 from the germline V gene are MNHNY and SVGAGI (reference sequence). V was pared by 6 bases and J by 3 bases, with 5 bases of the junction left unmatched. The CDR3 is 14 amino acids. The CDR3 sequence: CASRSGRAYYEQYF. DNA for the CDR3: TGTGCCAGCAGGAGCGGGAGGGCGTACTACGAGCAGTACTTC.

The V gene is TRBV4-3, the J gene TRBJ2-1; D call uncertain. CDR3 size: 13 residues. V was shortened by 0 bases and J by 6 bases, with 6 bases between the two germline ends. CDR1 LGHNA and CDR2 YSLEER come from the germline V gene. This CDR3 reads CASSQELINEQFF. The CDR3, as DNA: TGCGCCAGCAGCCAAGAGTTAATCAATGAGCAGTTCTTC.

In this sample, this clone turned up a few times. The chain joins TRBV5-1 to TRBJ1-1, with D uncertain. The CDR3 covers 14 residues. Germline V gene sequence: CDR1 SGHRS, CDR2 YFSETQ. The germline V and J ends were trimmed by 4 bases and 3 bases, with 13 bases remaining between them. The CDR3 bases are TGCGCCAGCAGCGTAGGAGGAGCGGACACTGAAGCTTTCTTT. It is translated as CASSVGGADTEAFF. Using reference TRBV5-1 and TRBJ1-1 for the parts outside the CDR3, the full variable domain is KAGVTQTPRYLIKTRGQQVTLSCSPISGHRSVSWYQQTPGQGLQFLFEYFSETQRNKGNFPGRFSGRQFSNSRSEMNVSTLELGDSALYLCASSVGGADTEAFFGQGTRLTVV.

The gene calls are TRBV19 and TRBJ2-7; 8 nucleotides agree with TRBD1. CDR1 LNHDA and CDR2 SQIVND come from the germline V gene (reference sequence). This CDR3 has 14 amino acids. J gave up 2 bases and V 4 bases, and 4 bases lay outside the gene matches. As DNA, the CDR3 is TGTGCCAGTAGTAGCGGACAGGGCCCCTACGAGCAGTACTTC. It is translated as CASSSGQGPYEQYF.

The CDR3 loop reads CASSITGATDTQYF. As DNA, the CDR3 is TGTGCCAGTAGTATTACAGGTGCCACAGATACGCAGTATTTT. The rearrangement uses TRBV19 and TRBJ2-3; D perhaps matches TRBD1 (5 bases). The V gene lost 3 bases and the J gene lost 2 bases, with 9 bases spanning the gap. Germline V CDR1 and CDR2: LNHDA, SQIVND (reference sequence). This CDR3 spans 14 amino acids.

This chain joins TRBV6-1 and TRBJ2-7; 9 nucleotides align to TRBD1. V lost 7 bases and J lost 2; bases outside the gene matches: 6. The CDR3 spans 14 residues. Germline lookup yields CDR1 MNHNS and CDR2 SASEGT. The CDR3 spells CASTWTGDTYEQYF. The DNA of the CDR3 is TGTGCCAGCACTTGGACAGGGGACACCTACGAGCAGTACTTC.

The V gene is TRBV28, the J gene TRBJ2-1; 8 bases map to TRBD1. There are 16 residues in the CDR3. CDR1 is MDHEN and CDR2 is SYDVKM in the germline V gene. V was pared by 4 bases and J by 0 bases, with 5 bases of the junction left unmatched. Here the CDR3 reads CASSSPTGDSYNEQFF. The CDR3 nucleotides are TGTGCCAGCAGTTCTCCGACAGGGGACTCCTACAATGAGCAGTTCTTC.

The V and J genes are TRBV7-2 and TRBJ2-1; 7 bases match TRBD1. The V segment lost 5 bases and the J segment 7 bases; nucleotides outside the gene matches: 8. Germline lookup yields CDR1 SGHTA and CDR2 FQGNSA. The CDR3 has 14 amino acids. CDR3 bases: TGTGCCAGCAGCCCGGTACAGGGGCCGAATGAGCAGTTCTTC. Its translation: CASSPVQGPNEQFF.

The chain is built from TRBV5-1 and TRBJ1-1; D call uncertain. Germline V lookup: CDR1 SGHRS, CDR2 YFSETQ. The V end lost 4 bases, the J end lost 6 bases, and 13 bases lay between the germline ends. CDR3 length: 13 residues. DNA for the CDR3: TGCGCCAGCAGCCCCGTATCTAGTTCTGAAGCTTTCTTT. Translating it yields CASSPVSSSEAFF.

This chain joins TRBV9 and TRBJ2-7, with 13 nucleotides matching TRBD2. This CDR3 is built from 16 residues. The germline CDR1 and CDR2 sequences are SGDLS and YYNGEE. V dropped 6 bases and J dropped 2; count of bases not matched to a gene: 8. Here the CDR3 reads CASTPVGTSGTYEQYF. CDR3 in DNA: TGTGCCAGCACCCCCGTAGGGACTAGCGGGACCTACGAGCAGTACTTC.

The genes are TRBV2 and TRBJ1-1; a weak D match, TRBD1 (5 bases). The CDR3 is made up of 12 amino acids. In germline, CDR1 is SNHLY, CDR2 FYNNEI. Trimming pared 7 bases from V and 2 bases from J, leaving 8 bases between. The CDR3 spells CASKRGNTEAFF. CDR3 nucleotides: TGTGCCAGCAAGAGGGGCAACACTGAAGCTTTCTTT.

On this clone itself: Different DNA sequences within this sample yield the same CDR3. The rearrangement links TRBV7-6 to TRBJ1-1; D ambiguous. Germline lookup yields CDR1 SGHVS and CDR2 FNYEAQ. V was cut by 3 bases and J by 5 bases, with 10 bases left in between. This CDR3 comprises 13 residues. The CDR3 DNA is TGTGCCAGCAGCTTGTCGCAGAGGACTGAAGCTTTCTTT. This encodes CASSLSQRTEAFF.